The rows below give T cell receptor beta chains drawn from one sample of a study of cytomegalovirus exposure and HLA in healthy donors. Only in-frame clones appear in the TCRdb table, and some are missing; sequencing was by immunoSEQ multiplex PCR. Among a few hundred thousand clones listed, 80% to 90% were seen once. Sequencing was done on a sample of PBMCs. Source of these receptors: a man aged 25-45 years in good health and CMV-seronegative. Both conserved end residues are part of each CDR3. The D gene is left open where the match is weak. Clone sizes are given selectively: once, few, many, or a class where the clone is expanded.

j_gene,v_gene,d_gene,abundance,CDR3aa,CDR3nt
TRBJ1-6,TRBV28,.,.,CASSSRRELANSPLHF,TGTGCCAGCAGTTCGCGCCGGGAGCTTGCGAATTCACCCCTCCACTTT
TRBJ2-5,TRBV6-6,.,.,CASSYWAQETQYF,TGTGCCAGCAGTTACTGGGCCCAAGAGACCCAGTACTTC
TRBJ2-7,TRBV27,TRBD1,.,CASSTQGVGAYEQYF,TGTGCCAGCAGTACTCAGGGGGTGGGGGCCTACGAGCAGTACTTC
TRBJ2-7,TRBV2,TRBD2,.,CASRGTSGVYEQYF,TGTGCCAGCAGAGGGACTAGCGGGGTCTACGAGCAGTACTTC
TRBJ2-1,TRBV5-6,TRBD1,.,CASSYGDRGREQFF,TGTGCCAGCAGCTATGGAGACAGGGGGAGAGAGCAGTTCTTC
TRBJ2-3,TRBV7-6,.,few,CASSSLGTDTQYF,TGTGCCAGCAGCTCCCTCGGTACAGATACGCAGTATTTT
TRBJ2-7,TRBV28,.,once,CASCRSYEQYF,TGTGCCAGCTGTCGCTCCTACGAGCAGTACTTC
TRBJ2-2,TRBV7-9,.,.,CASSPRTGGETGELFF,TGTGCCAGCAGCCCTCGAACGGGGGGCGAGACCGGGGAGCTGTTTTTT
TRBJ2-3,TRBV2,.,few,CASSEEGGADTQYF,TGTGCCAGCAGTGAAGAAGGGGGGGCAGATACGCAGTATTTT
TRBJ1-2,TRBV15,.,.,CATQEEPGRSYGYTF,TGTGCCACCCAAGAAGAACCGGGTAGGTCATATGGCTACACCTTC
TRBJ2-5,TRBV5-1,TRBD2,.,CASSLSGTSVEAQYF,TGCGCCAGCAGCTTGTCGGGGACTAGCGTCGAAGCCCAGTACTTC
TRBJ1-5,TRBV6-5,TRBD1,.,CASSSTGSNNQPQHF,TGTGCCAGCAGCTCGACAGGGAGTAACAATCAGCCCCAGCATTTT
TRBJ2-1,TRBV7-3,TRBD1,.,CASSLIGGPSHEQFF,TGTGCCAGCAGCTTAATAGGGGGCCCCTCCCATGAGCAGTTCTTC
TRBJ1-6,TRBV9,.,.,CASSVGGGGNSPLHF,TGTGCCAGCAGCGTAGGAGGCGGTGGTAATTCACCCCTCCACTTT
TRBJ2-1,TRBV10-2,TRBD2,.,CASLGLAGGKYGEQFF,TGCGCCAGCTTGGGACTAGCGGGGGGGAAATACGGTGAGCAGTTCTTC
TRBJ1-5,TRBV4-1,.,.,CASSPTPRVNQPQHF,TGCGCCAGCAGCCCAACCCCGCGGGTTAATCAGCCCCAGCATTTT
TRBJ2-5,TRBV2,TRBD2,once,CASSGRLAGSETQYF,TGTGCCAGCAGTGGACGACTAGCGGGGTCAGAGACCCAGTACTTC
TRBJ1-1,TRBV7-8,TRBD1,.,CASSPGQGNTEAFF,TGTGCCAGCAGCCCTGGACAGGGAAACACTGAAGCTTTCTTT
TRBJ2-3,TRBV9,TRBD1,.,CASSPPQGDSSRDTQYF,TGTGCCAGCAGCCCCCCCCAGGGGGACAGCTCAAGGGATACGCAGTATTTT
TRBJ2-1,TRBV7-2,TRBD2,.,CASSLVQAGGPNEQFF,TGTGCCAGCAGCTTAGTCCAAGCGGGGGGGCCAAATGAGCAGTTCTTC
TRBJ2-7,TRBV5-6,TRBD1,.,CASSWDRGLYEQYF,TGTGCCAGCAGCTGGGACAGGGGATTGTACGAGCAGTACTTC
TRBJ2-2,TRBV27,.,.,CASSFGGSNTGELFF,TGTGCCAGCAGTTTTGGCGGGTCGAACACCGGGGAGCTGTTTTTT
TRBJ2-5,TRBV5-4,.,.,CASSLGGPAQETQYF,TGTGCCAGCAGCTTGGGGGGCCCCGCTCAAGAGACCCAGTACTTC
TRBJ2-7,TRBV28,TRBD1,once,CASTEPGTGQNRAYF,TGTGCCAGCACCGAACCCGGGACAGGGCAAAATCGTGCTTACTTC
TRBJ2-5,TRBV6-5,TRBD2,.,CASSLPGGRETQYF,TGTGCCAGCAGCCTCCCGGGGGGTAGAGAGACCCAGTACTTC
TRBJ1-1,TRBV19,.,.,CASSKTAGNTEAFF,TGTGCCAGTAGTAAGACAGCGGGGAACACTGAAGCTTTCTTT
TRBJ2-5,TRBV27,.,.,CASSLGHTNQQYF,TGTGCCAGCAGTTTAGGTCACACCAACCAGCAGTACTTC
TRBJ1-5,TRBV5-1,TRBD1,.,CASSLGVSGQGYQPQHF,TGCGCCAGCAGCTTGGGGGTGTCGGGACAGGGGTATCAGCCCCAGCATTTT
TRBJ2-6,TRBV28,.,.,CASSFLGGTGANVLTF,TGTGCCAGCAGTTTCTTGGGGGGAACTGGGGCCAACGTCCTGACTTTC
TRBJ2-2,TRBV6-5,.,.,CASSYPLGAPGELFF,TGTGCCAGCAGTTACCCGTTGGGGGCCCCCGGGGAGCTGTTTTTT
TRBJ1-2,TRBV7-2,TRBD1,.,CASSPLTGAYGYTF,TGTGCCAGCAGCCCCCTGACAGGGGCCTATGGCTACACCTTC
TRBJ1-2,TRBV6-5,.,.,CASSYSQVNYGYTF,TGTGCCAGCAGTTACTCGCAGGTTAACTATGGCTACACCTTC
TRBJ1-2,TRBV6-1,TRBD1,.,CASRPGGLGYTF,TGTGCCAGCAGGCCAGGGGGTCTTGGCTACACCTTC
TRBJ2-5,TRBV9,.,.,CASGGGLGETQYF,TGTGCCAGCGGGGGGGGCCTGGGGGAGACCCAGTACTTC
TRBJ2-5,TRBV27,.,.,CASSLHGSLRETQYF,TGTGCCAGCAGTTTACACGGCAGCCTCAGGGAGACCCAGTACTTC
TRBJ2-5,TRBV5-3,TRBD1,few,CARPRGRKGKGFGKGETQYF,TGTGCCAGACCCAGGGGGCGCAAGGGGAAGGGCTTTGGGAAGGGCGAGACCCAGTACTTC
TRBJ1-5,TRBV2,.,.,CASCRDTSNQPQHF,TGTGCCAGCTGCCGGGACACCAGCAATCAGCCCCAGCATTTT
TRBJ2-7,TRBV10-3,.,.,CAISEGEISYEQYF,TGTGCCATCAGTGAGGGAGAGATCTCCTACGAGCAGTACTTC
TRBJ2-7,TRBV6-1,.,.,CASSESGQGTYEQYF,TGTGCCAGCAGTGAATCCGGCCAGGGGACCTACGAGCAGTACTTC
TRBJ1-1,TRBV4-2,TRBD1,few,CASSQVGQGGTEAFF,TGTGCCAGCAGCCAAGTGGGACAGGGGGGCACTGAAGCTTTCTTT
TRBJ1-2,TRBV6-5,TRBD1,.,CASSYSLTGDYGYTF,TGTGCCAGCAGTTACTCCCTGACAGGGGACTATGGCTACACCTTC